Following are 26 T cell receptor beta chains from one sample sequenced in a study of blood T cell repertoires in COVID-19. Data came from immunoSEQ multiplex PCR; TCRdb stores just in-frame clones and leaves some out. The table includes around 300,000 clones, more than 80% detected once. Sequencing was carried out using peripheral blood. Receptor source: a woman in her fifties or sixties with COVID-19, enrolled during active disease.

V gene TRBV21-1 combines with J gene TRBJ2-7; TRBD2 was called by the table and not checked on the DNA. TRBV21-1 is a pseudogene locus. The CDR3 totals 19 residues. Here the CDR3 reads CASSKRGGQGLAGSYEQYF. CDR3 coding DNA: TGTGCCAGCAGCAAAAGGGGGGGGCAGGGACTAGCAGGAAGCTACGAGCAGTACTTC.

The V gene is TRBV11-3, the J gene TRBJ2-1; 7 bases map to TRBD2. V was pared by 4 bases and J by 12 bases, with 15 bases of the junction left unmatched. Looked up from germline, CDR1 is SGHNT and CDR2 is YENEEA. The CDR3 covers 15 residues. Written as DNA, the CDR3 is TGTGCCAGCAGCTATAGCGGGCCCCGACTATACGGGCAGTTCTTC. Protein product: CASSYSGPRLYGQFF. The full variable domain, in which reference TRBV11-3 and TRBJ2-1 provide the parts outside the CDR3, is EAGVVQSPRYKIIEKKQPVAFWCNPISGHNTLYWYLQNLGQGPELLIRYENEEAVDDSQLPKDRFSAERLKGVDSTLKIQPAELGDSAVYLCASSYSGPRLYGQFFGPGTRLTVL.

The V and J genes are TRBV18 and TRBJ1-1; D is possibly TRBD1 (6 bases). The CDR3 spans 13 residues. From germline, CDR1 is KGHSH and CDR2 LQKENI. Trimming took 4 bases from V and 0 from J, leaving 6 bases between them. In DNA form, the CDR3 reads TGTGCCAGCTCACAGGGGGTGAACACTGAAGCTTTCTTT. As protein: CASSQGVNTEAFF.

The chain carries TRBV18 and TRBJ1-1; D remains unclear. The CDR3 extends over 14 amino acids. V was trimmed by 2 bases and J by 1 base, leaving 8 bases between them. Germline CDR1 and CDR2: KGHSH and LQKENI. The CDR3 coding sequence is TGTGCCAGCTCACCAGGGAGACAGAACACTGAAGCTTTCTTT. It translates to CASSPGRQNTEAFF. Filled out from reference TRBV18 and TRBJ1-1, the complete variable domain reads NAGVMQNPRHLVRRRGQEARLRCSPMKGHSHVYWYRQLPEEGLKFMVYLQKENIIDESGMPKERFSAEFPKEGPSILRIQQVVRGDSAAYFCASSPGRQNTEAFFGQGTRLTVV.

The V and J genes are TRBV6-5 and TRBJ2-1; 7 nucleotides match TRBD2. CDR1 is MNHEY and CDR2 is SVGAGI in the germline V gene. The CDR3 sequence is 14 residues long. The V gene end was trimmed by 7 bases and the J gene end by 8 bases; junction bases not matched to a gene: 11. CDR3 sequence (DNA): TGTGCCAGCAAAGAACTAGCGAGCTTCGATGAGCAGTTCTTC. Encoded protein: CASKELASFDEQFF.

This chain connects TRBV5-1 to TRBJ1-1; TRBD1 agrees at 10 bases. Germline CDR1 and CDR2: SGHRS and YFSETQ. V shed 7 bases, J shed 5 bases, and the junction held 8 bases outside the gene matches. The CDR3 spans 14 residues. The DNA of the CDR3 is TGCGCCAGCTATGACAGGGGGCGACTTACTGAAGCTTTCTTT. This translates into CASYDRGRLTEAFF. The full variable domain, its missing parts supplied by reference TRBV5-1 and TRBJ1-1, is KAGVTQTPRYLIKTRGQQVTLSCSPISGHRSVSWYQQTPGQGLQFLFEYFSETQRNKGNFPGRFSGRQFSNSRSEMNVSTLELGDSALYLCASYDRGRLTEAFFGQGTRLTVV.

V usage is TRBV6-6 and J usage is TRBJ2-3, with D uncertain. Germline CDR1 and CDR2: MNHNY and SVGAGI (reference sequence). The CDR3 covers 14 residues. V dropped 4 bases and J dropped 5 bases, with 13 bases sitting between them. The CDR3: CASSSGARRDTQYF. CDR3 coding DNA: TGTGCCAGCAGTTCCGGTGCGAGGAGAGATACGCAGTATTTT.

The chain has TRBV19 and TRBJ1-1, with TRBD1 as a possible D gene (6 bases). CDR1 and CDR2 (germline): LNHDA, SQIVND (reference sequence). The length of the CDR3 is 14 residues. Trimming stripped 5 bases from V and 0 bases from J, with 10 bases between. CDR3: CASSVGGLNTEAFF. The DNA of the CDR3 is TGTGCCAGTAGTGTTGGGGGCCTGAACACTGAAGCTTTCTTT.

The rearrangement links TRBV11-3 to TRBJ2-5; TRBD2 aligns across 7 bases. CDR3 length equals 17 residues. V dropped 1 base and J dropped 2; count of bases not matched to a gene: 10. Germline CDR1 is SGHNT and CDR2 is YENEEA. The CDR3 DNA reads as TGTGCCAGCAGCTTAGTGGGGCCGGGACTAACGCAAGAGACCCAGTACTTC. Encoded protein: CASSLVGPGLTQETQYF.

This clone was observed a single time. The gene calls are TRBV15 and TRBJ2-1; 12 nucleotides agree with TRBD2. Germline CDR1 and CDR2: LNHNV and YYDKDF (reference sequence). The CDR3 is 15 residues long. Trimming cost V 11 bases and J 4 bases; bases outside gene matches: 9. CDR3: CAAARLAGGYNEQFF. As DNA, the CDR3 is TGTGCCGCAGCCCGTCTAGCGGGAGGGTACAATGAGCAGTTCTTC.

The chain employs TRBV6-6 and TRBJ1-5, with D perhaps TRBD1 (6 bases). This CDR3 is 15 amino acids long. Looked up from germline, CDR1 is MNHNY and CDR2 is SVGAGI (reference sequence). Deletions cut 5 bases from V and 0 bases from J, with 11 bases between. CDR3 residues: CASSDDRYSNQPQHF. CDR3 bases: TGTGCCAGCAGTGACGACAGGTATAGCAATCAGCCCCAGCATTTT.

The genes are TRBV20-1 and TRBJ1-2, with D unclear. This CDR3 is 11 amino acids long. Germline loops: CDR1 DFQATT, CDR2 SNEGSKA (reference sequence). CDR3 region: CSIGRNYGYTF. The CDR3 DNA reads TGCAGCATCGGGAGGAACTATGGCTACACCTTC.

The rearrangement joins TRBV19 to TRBJ2-1, with no clear D. V was shortened by 2 bases and J by 3 bases, with 5 bases between the two germline ends. Germline V gene sequence: CDR1 LNHDA, CDR2 SQIVND (reference sequence). CDR3 size: 13 residues. In nucleotides, the CDR3 is TGTGCCAGTAGTATAAATCTCTACAATGAGCAGTTCTTC. This codes for CASSINLYNEQFF. The complete variable domain, with remaining parts taken from reference TRBV19 and TRBJ2-1, reads DGGITQSPKYLFRKEGQNVTLSCEQNLNHDAMYWYRQDPGQGLRLIYYSQIVNDFQKGDIAEGYSVSREKKESFPLTVTSAQKNPTAFYLCASSINLYNEQFFGPGTRLTVL.

Many counts were recorded for this clone. The chain joins TRBV7-9 to TRBJ1-2; 9 bases are shared with TRBD1. V was clipped by 4 bases and J by 4 bases; unmatched bases: 7. CDR3 length: 15 residues. Germline V gives CDR1 SEHNR, CDR2 FQNEAQ (reference sequence). The CDR3 nucleotides read TGTGCCAGCAGCTCAACAGGGGGCGCCTCCTATGGCTACACCTTC. This translates into CASSSTGGASYGYTF.

The chain joins TRBV5-1 to TRBJ2-2; 9 bases are a match to TRBD1. The CDR3 covers 17 residues. Germline V CDR1 and CDR2: SGHRS, YFSETQ. J lost 4 bases, V lost 4 bases, and 11 bases had no gene match. The CDR3 DNA follows: TGCGCCAGCAGCACCGGGACAGGGATGTCGGGCACCGGGGAGCTGTTTTTT. This translates into CASSTGTGMSGTGELFF.

The V gene is TRBV29-1, the J gene TRBJ1-2, with D perhaps TRBD1 (5 bases). The CDR3 is 11 amino acids. From germline, CDR1 is SQVTM and CDR2 ANQGSEA. Trimming cost V 4 bases and J 5 bases, with 8 bases left between them. CDR3 amino acids: CSVGTPYGYTF. The CDR3 bases are TGCAGCGTTGGGACACCTTATGGCTACACCTTC.

The chain's CDR3 is CASSQGGRATNEKLFF. The CDR3 DNA reads as TGTGCCAGCAGCCAGGGGGGGCGTGCAACTAATGAAAAACTGTTTTTT. The rearrangement joins TRBV14 to TRBJ1-4; a weak D match, TRBD1 (6 bases). The ends were cut back, 3 bases at V and 0 bases at J, with 11 bases in the middle. Germline V gene data show CDR1 as SGHDN and CDR2 as FVKESK. The CDR3 is 16 residues long.

This clone was picked up one time. This chain joins TRBV4-2 and TRBJ2-1; 8 nucleotides match TRBD1. CDR1 and CDR2 from the germline V gene are LGHNA and YNFKEQ. The CDR3 covers 14 residues. Trimming removed 4 bases from V and 8 bases from J; junction bases left unmatched: 7. The CDR3: CASSLGQGGDEQFF. DNA of the CDR3: TGTGCCAGCAGCCTAGGACAGGGTGGCGATGAGCAGTTCTTC.

The chain has TRBV6-4 and TRBJ2-5; TRBD2 aligns across 8 bases. The trim removed 0 bases at V and 0 bases at J, leaving 18 bases unmatched. The CDR3 totals 21 residues. CDR1 is MRHNA and CDR2 is SNTAGT in the germline V gene. In DNA, the CDR3 is TGTGCCAGCAGTGACTCTACGAATCCAGCGGGAGCCCAGAGCTACCAAGAGACCCAGTACTTC. Encoded protein: CASSDSTNPAGAQSYQETQYF.

CDR3 protein: CASSFSSSTNEKLFF. The DNA for the CDR3 is TGTGCCAGCAGTTTTTCGTCCTCAACTAATGAAAAACTGTTTTTT. V gene TRBV25-1 combines with J gene TRBJ1-4; D unclear. V gave up 5 bases and J gave up 0 bases, with 10 bases separating them. The CDR3 spans 15 residues. Per the germline V gene, CDR1 is MGHDK and CDR2 is SYGVNS.

The chain recombines TRBV7-8 with TRBJ2-1, with 8 bases lining up with TRBD2. The V gene end was trimmed by 1 base and the J gene end by 3 bases; junction bases not matched to a gene: 8. The CDR3 is made up of 17 amino acids. CDR1 is SGHVS and CDR2 is FQNEAQ in the germline V gene. CDR3 coding DNA: TGTGCCAGCAGCTTAGAGGGTTTACGGGGGGGCTACAATGAGCAGTTCTTC. It yields the protein CASSLEGLRGGYNEQFF.

V and J are TRBV5-5 and TRBJ1-1; TRBD1 is a possible D gene (5 bases). V was trimmed by 2 bases and J by 0 bases, leaving 17 bases between them. Germline V lookup: CDR1 SGHKS, CDR2 YYEKEE (reference sequence). CDR3 length: 17 amino acids. CDR3 DNA: TGTGCCAGCAGCTTTGGATATAGTAAACAGGTGAACACTGAAGCTTTCTTT. It yields the protein CASSFGYSKQVNTEAFF. Based on the CDR3 plus reference TRBV5-5 and TRBJ1-1, the full variable domain is DAGVTQSPTHLIKTRGQQVTLRCSPISGHKSVSWYQQVLGQGPQFIFQYYEKEERGRGNFPDRFSARQFPNYSSELNVNALLLGDSALYLCASSFGYSKQVNTEAFFGQGTRLTVV.

J is TRBJ2-3 and V is TRBV3-1 (or the pseudogene TRBV3-2), with TRBD2 as a possible D gene (6 bases). This CDR3 comprises 14 residues. Trimming removed 1 base from V and 4 bases from J, with 9 bases in between. Per germline, CDR1 LGHDT and CDR2 YNNKEL (reference sequence). The CDR3 DNA sequence: TGTGCCAGCAGCCAAGCGGGGAGGTCAGATACGCAGTATTTT. Translated, it gives CASSQAGRSDTQYF.

The rearrangement links TRBV7-2 to TRBJ2-1, with D tentatively TRBD2 (5 bases). V was shortened by 0 bases and J by 4 bases, with 28 bases between the two germline ends. The CDR3 contains 21 residues. Germline V gene data show CDR1 as SGHTA and CDR2 as FQGNSA. The CDR3, as DNA: TGTGCCAGCAGCTTAGCGCGGGCCCAAGGACGCGGGTTTCCGTTTTACAATGAGCAGTTCTTC. Translating it yields CASSLARAQGRGFPFYNEQFF. Full variable domain (remainder filled in from reference TRBV7-2 and TRBJ2-1): GAGVSQSPSNKVTEKGKDVELRCDPISGHTALYWYRQSLGQGLEFLIYFQGNSAPDKSGLPSDRFSAERTGGSVSTLTIQRTQQEDSAVYLCASSLARAQGRGFPFYNEQFFGPGTRLTVL.

In nucleotides, the CDR3 is TGTGCCAGCAGCCGCGGGACCCGGGACAGCGAGCAGTACTTC. Protein sequence: CASSRGTRDSEQYF. V gene TRBV3-1 (or the pseudogene TRBV3-2) combines with J gene TRBJ2-7, with D possibly TRBD1 on 7 matching bases. Germline V gene lookup returns CDR1 LGHDT and CDR2 YNNKEL (reference sequence). The CDR3 covers 14 residues. V was trimmed by 4 bases and J by 6 bases, leaving 16 bases between them.

The V gene is TRBV2, the J gene TRBJ2-5, with D perhaps matching TRBD1 (5 bases). V lost 8 bases and J 4 bases, leaving 14 bases between the germline ends. CDR3 size: 13 residues. Germline V gene sequence: CDR1 SNHLY, CDR2 FYNNEI. CDR3 bases: TGTGCCAGCTCCCGCAGGGTACGAGAGACCCAGTACTTC. Its protein is CASSRRVRETQYF.